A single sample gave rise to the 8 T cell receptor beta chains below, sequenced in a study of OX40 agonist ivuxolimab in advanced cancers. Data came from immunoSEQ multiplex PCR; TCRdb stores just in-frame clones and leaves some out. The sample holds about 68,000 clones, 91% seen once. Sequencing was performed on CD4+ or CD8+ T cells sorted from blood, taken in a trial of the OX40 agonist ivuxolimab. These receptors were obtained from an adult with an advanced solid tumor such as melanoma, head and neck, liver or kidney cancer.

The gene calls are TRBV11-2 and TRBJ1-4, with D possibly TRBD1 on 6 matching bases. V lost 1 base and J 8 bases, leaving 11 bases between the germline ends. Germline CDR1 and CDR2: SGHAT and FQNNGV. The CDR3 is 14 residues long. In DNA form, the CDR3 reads TGTGCCAGCAGCTTAGCCCCCGACAGGGAAAAACTGTTTTTT. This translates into CASSLAPDREKLFF.

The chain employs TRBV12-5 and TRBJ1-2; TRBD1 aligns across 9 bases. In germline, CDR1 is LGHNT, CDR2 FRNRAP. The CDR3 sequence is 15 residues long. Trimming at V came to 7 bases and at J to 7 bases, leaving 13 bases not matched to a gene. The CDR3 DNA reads TGTGCTAGTGAGAGGGTAACCGGGACAGGGAGTGGCTACACCTTC. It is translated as CASERVTGTGSGYTF.

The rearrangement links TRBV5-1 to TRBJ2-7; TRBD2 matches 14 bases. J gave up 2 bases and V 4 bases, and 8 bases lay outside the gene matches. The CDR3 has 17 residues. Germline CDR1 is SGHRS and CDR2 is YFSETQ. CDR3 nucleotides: TGCGCCAGCAGCCGACTAGCGGGAGGGTCCGGCACCTACGAGCAGTACTTC. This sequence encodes CASSRLAGGSGTYEQYF.

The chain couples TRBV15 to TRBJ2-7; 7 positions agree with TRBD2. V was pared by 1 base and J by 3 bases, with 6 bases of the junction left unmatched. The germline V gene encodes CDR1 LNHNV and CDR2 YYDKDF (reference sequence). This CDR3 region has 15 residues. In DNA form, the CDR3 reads TGTGCCACCAGCAGAGGGAGAGGCGGGGGCTACGAGCAGTACTTC. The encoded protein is CATSRGRGGGYEQYF.

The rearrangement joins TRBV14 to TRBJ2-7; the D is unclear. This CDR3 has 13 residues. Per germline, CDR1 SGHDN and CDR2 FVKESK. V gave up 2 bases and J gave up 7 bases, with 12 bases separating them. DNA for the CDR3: TGTGCCAGCAGCCAACAGTTCGAAAAAGAGCAGTACTTC. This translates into CASSQQFEKEQYF.

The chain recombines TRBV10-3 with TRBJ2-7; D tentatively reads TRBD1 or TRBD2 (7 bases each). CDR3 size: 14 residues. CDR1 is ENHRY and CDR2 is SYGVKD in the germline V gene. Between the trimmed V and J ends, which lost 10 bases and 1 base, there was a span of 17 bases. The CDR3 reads CASSGTENSYEQYF. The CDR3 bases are TGTGCCAGCAGCGGGACAGAGAATTCCTACGAGCAGTACTTC.

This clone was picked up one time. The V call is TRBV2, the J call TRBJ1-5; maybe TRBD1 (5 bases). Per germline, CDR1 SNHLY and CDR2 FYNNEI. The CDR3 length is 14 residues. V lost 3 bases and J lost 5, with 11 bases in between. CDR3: CASSEVRVHQPQHF. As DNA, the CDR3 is TGTGCCAGCAGTGAGGTCAGGGTCCATCAGCCCCAGCATTTT.

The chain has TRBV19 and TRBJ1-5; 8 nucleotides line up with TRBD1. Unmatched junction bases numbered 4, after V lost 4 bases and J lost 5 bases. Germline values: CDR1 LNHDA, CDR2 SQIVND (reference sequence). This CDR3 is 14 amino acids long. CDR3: CASSSSTGDQPQHF. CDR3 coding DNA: TGTGCCAGTAGTAGCTCGACAGGGGATCAGCCCCAGCATTTT.